Listed below are T cell receptor beta chains from one sample, sequenced in a study of CD8+ T cells in alopecia areata. Assay: immunoSEQ multiplex PCR; the TCRdb copy retains only in-frame clones and omits some. The table has roughly 250,000 clones, 65% to 70% seen once. This sample comprised CD4+ T cells sorted from blood, obtained at week 0. The source is a human donor with alopecia areata. The CDR3 runs from the conserved cysteine through the conserved F or W. The D gene is left open where the match is weak. Not every row has a clone size; where given, it reads once, few, many or a size class.

size: once; D: NA; V: TRBV5-4; J: TRBJ2-5; CDR3: CASSFRSGETQYF; DNA: TGTGCCAGCAGCTTCCGTTCGGGAGAGACCCAGTACTTC
size: NA; D: NA; V: TRBV19; J: TRBJ2-3; CDR3: CASSIQRSTDTQYF; DNA: TGTGCCAGTAGTATCCAGCGGAGCACAGATACGCAGTATTTT
size: once; D: NA; V: TRBV7-2; J: TRBJ2-7; CDR3: CASSRRQDSSYEQYF; DNA: TGTGCCAGCAGCCGCCGACAGGATAGCTCCTACGAGCAGTACTTC
size: NA; D: NA; V: TRBV14; J: TRBJ2-1; CDR3: CASSQVVYSSYNEQFF; DNA: TGTGCCAGCAGCCAAGTCGTCTACAGCTCCTACAATGAGCAGTTCTTC
size: NA; D: TRBD1; V: TRBV30; J: TRBJ1-4; CDR3: CACTGGANEKLFF; DNA: TGTGCCTGTACAGGGGGGGCTAATGAAAAACTGTTTTTT
size: NA; D: NA; V: TRBV29-1; J: TRBJ1-5; CDR3: CSVMTDSNQPQHF; DNA: TGCAGCGTTATGACAGATAGCAATCAGCCCCAGCATTTT
size: NA; D: TRBD2; V: TRBV2; J: TRBJ2-1; CDR3: CASSEVLAGSTEQFF; DNA: TGTGCCAGCAGTGAAGTCCTAGCGGGGAGTACTGAGCAGTTCTTC
size: once; D: NA; V: TRBV29-1; J: TRBJ2-7; CDR3: CSVLWGGEQYF; DNA: TGCAGCGTTCTTTGGGGAGGCGAGCAGTACTTC
size: NA; D: NA; V: TRBV27; J: TRBJ1-4; CDR3: CASSLSWGRANEKLFF; DNA: TGTGCCAGCAGTTTAAGCTGGGGGAGGGCTAATGAAAAACTGTTTTTT
size: NA; D: NA; V: TRBV5-1; J: TRBJ2-1; CDR3: CASSLGQLYNEQFF; DNA: TGCGCCAGCAGCTTGGGACAGCTATACAATGAGCAGTTCTTC
size: NA; D: NA; V: TRBV29-1; J: TRBJ2-3; CDR3: CSVEYGVLVDTQYF; DNA: TGCAGCGTTGAATATGGCGTCCTAGTGGATACGCAGTATTTT
size: NA; D: NA; V: TRBV5-6; J: TRBJ1-1; CDR3: CASSLMWGRTEAFF; DNA: TGTGCCAGCAGCCTCATGTGGGGCCGCACTGAAGCTTTCTTT
size: NA; D: NA; V: TRBV7-2; J: TRBJ2-7; CDR3: CASSLGGGRVLYEQYF; DNA: TGTGCCAGCAGCTTAGGGGGCGGAAGGGTCCTCTACGAGCAGTACTTC
size: NA; D: TRBD1; V: TRBV4-2; J: TRBJ1-4; CDR3: CASSPGQGATANEKLFF; DNA: TGTGCCAGCAGCCCGGGACAGGGGGCGACAGCTAATGAAAAACTGTTTTTT
size: NA; D: NA; V: TRBV5-1; J: TRBJ2-5; CDR3: CASRTGFETQYF; DNA: TGCGCCAGCCGAACGGGTTTTGAGACCCAGTACTTC
size: NA; D: NA; V: TRBV4-1; J: TRBJ2-2; CDR3: CASSQERGGELFF; DNA: TGCGCCAGCAGCCAAGAACGGGGCGGGGAGCTGTTTTTT
size: few; D: NA; V: TRBV29-1; J: TRBJ2-1; CDR3: CSVLTGTLVF; DNA: TGCAGCGTACTAACCGGGACACTGGTCTTC
size: NA; D: TRBD2; V: TRBV28; J: TRBJ2-3; CDR3: CASSQRGGSTDTQYF; DNA: TGTGCCAGCAGTCAACGGGGGGGAAGCACAGATACGCAGTATTTT
size: NA; D: NA; V: TRBV10-3; J: TRBJ2-1; CDR3: CAITLGDEQFF; DNA: TGTGCCATCACGCTCGGCGATGAGCAGTTCTTC
size: once; D: TRBD2; V: TRBV7-9; J: TRBJ2-1; CDR3: CASSAREGEQFF; DNA: TGTGCCAGCAGCGCCAGGGAGGGTGAGCAGTTCTTC
size: NA; D: NA; V: TRBV7-2; J: TRBJ2-1; CDR3: CASSLRQLNEQFF; DNA: TGTGCCAGCAGCTTAAGACAGCTCAATGAGCAGTTCTTC
size: few; D: NA; V: TRBV29-1; J: TRBJ1-1; CDR3: CSVVHTGIGNTEAFF; DNA: TGCAGCGTCGTACATACAGGGATAGGGAACACTGAAGCTTTCTTT
size: once; D: TRBD1; V: TRBV12-5; J: TRBJ1-2; CDR3: CASGSRQGPLFYGYTF; DNA: TGTGCTAGTGGTTCCCGACAGGGACCCCTATTTTATGGCTACACCTTC
size: NA; D: TRBD1; V: TRBV25-1; J: TRBJ2-6; CDR3: CASSPAGTGGSGANVLTF; DNA: TGTGCCAGCAGCCCCGCCGGGACAGGGGGGTCTGGGGCCAACGTCCTGACTTTC
size: NA; D: NA; V: TRBV15; J: TRBJ1-3; CDR3: CATSRGSGQSSGNTIYF; DNA: TGTGCCACCAGCAGAGGGTCCGGACAGAGCTCTGGAAACACCATATATTTT
size: NA; D: NA; V: TRBV30; J: TRBJ2-5; CDR3: CAWSPLPVAQYF; DNA: TGTGCCTGGAGCCCTCTCCCCGTGGCCCAGTACTTC
size: NA; D: NA; V: TRBV27; J: TRBJ2-7; CDR3: CATRENGRQEQYF; DNA: TGTGCCACCCGCGAGAATGGGAGACAGGAGCAGTACTTC
size: NA; D: NA; V: TRBV29-1; J: TRBJ2-3; CDR3: CSVEKGATDTQYF; DNA: TGCAGCGTTGAGAAGGGTGCCACAGATACGCAGTATTTT
size: once; D: NA; V: TRBV13; J: TRBJ2-5; CDR3: CASSWTVGRGKETQYF; DNA: TGTGCCAGCAGCTGGACAGTGGGTCGGGGCAAAGAGACCCAGTACTTC
size: NA; D: NA; V: TRBV30; J: TRBJ1-1; CDR3: CAWGPANTEAFF; DNA: TGTGCCTGGGGTCCGGCGAACACTGAAGCTTTCTTT
size: NA; D: NA; V: TRBV5-6; J: TRBJ2-3; CDR3: CASSLEVGARTDTQYF; DNA: TGTGCCAGCAGCTTGGAGGTGGGGGCCCGCACAGATACGCAGTATTTT
size: NA; D: NA; V: TRBV30; J: TRBJ1-5; CDR3: CAWSVGPGQPQHF; DNA: TGTGCCTGGAGTGTTGGGCCGGGTCAGCCCCAGCATTTT
size: NA; D: TRBD2; V: TRBV5-1; J: TRBJ2-7; CDR3: CASSLNGGAVYEQYF; DNA: TGCGCCAGCAGCTTGAACGGGGGGGCCGTCTACGAGCAGTACTTC